Listed below are T cell receptor beta chains from one sample, sequenced in a study of T cell responses to AZD1222 COVID-19 vaccine. Repertoires were generated with immunoSEQ multiplex PCR, while TCRdb's copy carries only in-frame clones and drops some. The sample has approximately 160,000 clones; 87% are singletons. The sequencing here drew on peripheral blood, taken on day 0 of AZD1222 vaccination. These receptors all stem from an adult in good health. Each CDR3 is given with its conserved first and last residue.

TRBV5-5	TRBJ2-7	14	CASSLVGAYYEQYF
TRBV7-3	TRBJ2-2	15	CASSPLGPNTGELFF
TRBV7-9	TRBJ2-3	16	CASSRWAGASTDTQYF
TRBV28	TRBJ2-4	15	CASSPRMTIKNIQYF
TRBV7-6	TRBJ2-3	16	CASSILAGGLTDTQYF
TRBV19	TRBJ1-1	15	CASNVDRAGNTEAFF
TRBV5-4	TRBJ1-2	14	CASSLDLSPYGYTF
TRBV21-1	TRBJ2-7	19	CASSKGVPGSGRASEEQYF
TRBV7-7	TRBJ2-7	15	CASSTGQVPSYEQYF
TRBV6-5	TRBJ1-2	14	CASSYSGQGNGYTF
TRBV7-2	TRBJ2-7	15	CASSLTRQVSYEQYF
TRBV19	TRBJ2-7	15	CASSNVGVTIYEQYF
TRBV2	TRBJ1-5	15	CASSEGQIANQPQHF
TRBV6-5	TRBJ2-7	11	CASGTSYEQYF
TRBV4-1	TRBJ1-1	16	CASSQGLWGQNTEAFF
TRBV5-1	TRBJ1-4	14	CASSLGQVNEKLFF
TRBV5-6	TRBJ2-3	15	CASSFRDSRRNTQYF
TRBV14	TRBJ1-6	15	CASSRTGGINSPLHF
TRBV7-9	TRBJ2-7	15	CASSLRRAGLYEQYF
TRBV24-1	TRBJ1-2	17	CATSAASGQVLRDGYTF
TRBV2	TRBJ1-4	15	CASRAQGATNEKLFF
TRBV4-1	TRBJ1-5	15	CASSHQDSSNQPQHF
TRBV6-5	TRBJ1-1	13	CASTTPGRREAFF
TRBV6-5	TRBJ1-2	15	CASSYSAGTFYGYTF
TRBV29-1	TRBJ1-4	12	CSGGQGTEKLFF
TRBV28	TRBJ1-3	17	CASSSPLVSSSGNTIYF
TRBV10-3	TRBJ1-6	15	CAISDWKGPNSPLHF
TRBV12-3/TRBV12-4	TRBJ1-2	12	CASSFHSSGYTF
TRBV30	TRBJ1-2	12	CAWSGPYYGYTF
TRBV5-4	TRBJ1-2	14	CASSRSLSNYGYTF
TRBV6-5	TRBJ1-1	15	CASRQERQGNTEAFF
TRBV19	TRBJ2-7	13	CASSTGGSYEQYF
TRBV6-5	TRBJ1-1	15	CASSPSGAGNTEAFF
TRBV30	TRBJ2-7	15	CAWTSRGRVTYEQYF
TRBV29-1	TRBJ1-2	16	CSVDAKAGGATGGYTF
TRBV4-1	TRBJ1-6	18	CASSQHLFGLENNSPLHF
TRBV6-5	TRBJ2-3	15	CASSTRGIIDDTQYF
TRBV25-1	TRBJ1-4	13	CASSSGGGEKLFF
TRBV5-1	TRBJ2-2	14	CASSLGSTSGELFF
TRBV7-2	TRBJ2-7	14	CASSFTSGRYEQYF
TRBV7-9	TRBJ1-3	18	CASSLVLPLEPSGNTIYF
TRBV30	TRBJ2-7	14	CAWRGAGASIEQYF